These 10 T cell receptor beta chains were all obtained from the same sample, sequenced in a study of regulatory T cells in long-lasting Graves disease. The authors built TCR beta libraries using iRepertoire HTBI primers and Arm-PCR of CDR3 regions. MiXCR, applied by TCRdb to the multiplex PCR reads, yields one record per CDR3 protein. Of a few hundred thousand distinct CDR3 sequences detected, roughly 17% appear once; the ten largest clones hold approximately 30%. Time point specified: newly diagnosed GD, antithyroid drugs for less than 3 months. From PBMCs, RNA was extracted and then used to make the TCR library. The same specimen was also included in a second study, on T cells in Graves' hyperthyroidism and ophthalmopathy.

This sample comprised peripheral blood mononuclear cells (PBMCs), obtained at new diagnosis, from a patient treated with antithyroid drugs. The receptors stem from a man aged 35 to 55 with Graves disease.

This clonotype was seen many times. The chain recombines TRBV20-1 with TRBJ1-4, with 8 nucleotides matching TRBD1. CDR1 is DFQATT, CDR2 SNEGSKA, per germline (reference sequence). After removal of 5 bases from V and 12 bases from J, the junction contained 14 bases not matched to a gene. CDR3 size: 14 residues. The DNA of the CDR3 is TGCAGTGCTCCCACACCCGGACAGGGTATCGAACTGTTTTTT. Its protein is CSAPTPGQGIELFF.

The CDR3, as DNA: TGTGCCACCAGCGGGACTAGCGGACAACCTGAGCAGTTCTTC. It is translated as CATSGTSGQPEQFF. V is TRBV27 and J is TRBJ2-1; 11 bases align to TRBD2. Germline V lookup: CDR1 MNHEY, CDR2 SMNVEV (reference sequence). Losses at the gene ends were 10 bases for V and 9 bases for J; bases not matched to a gene: 11. CDR3 length equals 14 residues.

In this sample, this clonotype turned up many times. DNA for the CDR3: TGTGCCAGCAGTTATGACAGGGCCAGCAATCAGCCCCAGCATTTT. This sequence encodes CASSYDRASNQPQHF. J is TRBJ1-5 and V is TRBV6-5; 7 nucleotides match TRBD1. This CDR3 spans 15 amino acids. Germline V gives CDR1 MNHEY, CDR2 SVGAGI. J lost 1 base, V lost 3 bases, and 3 bases had no gene match.

This chain links TRBV20-1 with TRBJ2-5; the D is unclear. There are 17 residues in the CDR3. V was cut by 1 base and J by 2 bases, with 20 bases left in between. Germline assignment: CDR1 DFQATT and CDR2 SNEGSKA (reference sequence). The CDR3 reads CSARGAANRAFQETQYF. CDR3 in DNA: TGCAGTGCTAGAGGTGCCGCCAATAGGGCCTTTCAAGAGACCCAGTACTTC.

This clonotype appeared many times. The V and J genes are TRBV7-8 and TRBJ2-1; 8 bases map to TRBD2. The CDR3 spans 13 residues. V shed 10 bases and J 4 bases; nucleotides not matched to a gene: 6. Germline CDR1 is SGHVS and CDR2 is FQNEAQ. As DNA, the CDR3 is TGTGCCAATTCAGCGGGGGAGTACAATGAGCAGTTCTTC. Translating it yields CANSAGEYNEQFF.

This clonotype turned up a few times. The gene calls are TRBV20-1 and TRBJ1-5; D remains ambiguous. Looked up from germline, CDR1 is DFQATT and CDR2 is SNEGSKA (reference sequence). CDR3 length equals 13 residues. The CDR3 here is CTPLGRRNQPQHF. In DNA, the CDR3 is TGCACCCCGCTCGGGCGTAGAAACCAGCCCCAGCATTTT.

The sample holds many counts of this clonotype. The rearrangement joins TRBV7-9 to TRBJ2-2, with 10 nucleotides matching TRBD2. The germline V gene encodes CDR1 SEHNR and CDR2 FQNEAQ (reference sequence). The J segment lost 4 bases and the V segment lost 4 bases, leaving 9 bases of the junction unmatched. There are 17 residues in the CDR3. The CDR3 coding sequence is TGTGCCAGCAGCTCCCGGACAGCGGGAGGGGGCACCGGGGAGCTGTTTTTT. Its translation is CASSSRTAGGGTGELFF.

This clonotype was counted ten times or more. V and J are TRBV6-9 and TRBJ1-5; D gene uncertain. V was trimmed by 4 bases and J by 4 bases, leaving 11 bases between them. This CDR3 region has 14 residues. The V gene's germline CDR1 is MNHGY and CDR2 SVAAGI. The CDR3 is CASSSTGVNQPQHF. Written as DNA, the CDR3 is TGTGCCAGCAGTTCGACGGGAGTTAATCAGCCCCAGCATTTT.

This clonotype was seen many times. This CDR3 reads CSASKRGGRETQYF. CDR3 bases: TGCAGTGCTAGTAAAAGGGGGGGGCGAGAGACCCAGTACTTC. The genes are TRBV20-1 and TRBJ2-5; TRBD2 is a possible D gene (7 bases). The germline V gene encodes CDR1 DFQATT and CDR2 SNEGSKA (reference sequence). The CDR3 is 14 amino acids. V shed 3 bases and J shed 4 bases, with 15 bases lying between them.

In this sample, this clonotype turned up a few times. V gene TRBV6-4 combines with J gene TRBJ1-4; D possibly corresponds to TRBD1 (6 bases). V lost 6 bases to trimming and J lost 0 bases, with 17 bases between them. The CDR3 is made up of 17 amino acids. Germline lookup yields CDR1 MRHNA and CDR2 SNTAGT. CDR3 DNA sequence: TGTGCCAGCAGCCTCTACCGGGACAACGCAACTAATGAAAAACTGTTTTTT. Amino acids: CASSLYRDNATNEKLFF.